This entry lists 11 T cell receptor beta chains sequenced from one sample in a study of cytomegalovirus exposure and HLA in healthy donors. The PCR employed 60 Vbeta primers together with 13 Jbeta primers. Sequenced by immunoSEQ multiplex PCR; TCRdb stores in-frame clones only, minus some. This table holds around 190,000 clones, approximately 90% found once. Sequencing was carried out using PBMCs. Source of these receptors: a boy aged 2 to 9 in good health and CMV-seronegative.

The chain recombines TRBV5-1 with TRBJ2-1; tentatively, D is TRBD2 (7 bases). The CDR3 length is 18 residues. V lost 4 bases to trimming and J lost 6 bases, with 26 bases between them. The germline CDR1 and CDR2 sequences are SGHRS and YFSETQ. The CDR3 nucleotides are TGCGCCAGCAGCCCAAGAGGGGGGGGCGTGGGCCTCGTCAATGAGCAGTTCTTC. Protein: CASSPRGGGVGLVNEQFF. The full variable domain, in which reference TRBV5-1 and TRBJ2-1 provide the parts outside the CDR3, is KAGVTQTPRYLIKTRGQQVTLSCSPISGHRSVSWYQQTPGQGLQFLFEYFSETQRNKGNFPGRFSGRQFSNSRSEMNVSTLELGDSALYLCASSPRGGGVGLVNEQFFGPGTRLTVL.

This chain joins TRBV7-9 and TRBJ2-1, with TRBD2 matching 9 bases. V lost 5 bases and J lost 11; bases outside the gene matches: 13. Germline assignment: CDR1 SEHNR and CDR2 FQNEAQ (reference sequence). The CDR3 contains 15 residues. CDR3 protein: CASSRGLAIQWQQFF. The DNA of the CDR3 is TGTGCCAGCAGCCGGGGACTAGCAATACAATGGCAGCAGTTCTTC.

The chain links TRBV28 to TRBJ1-2, with D tentatively TRBD1 (5 bases). The germline CDR1 and CDR2 sequences are MDHEN and SYDVKM. V was cut by 7 bases and J by 4 bases, with 19 bases left in between. CDR3 size: 15 residues. CDR3 DNA sequence: TGTGCCAGCACTCTTCCAGGGCGGGGGTCCTATGGCTACACCTTC. Residues: CASTLPGRGSYGYTF.

This clone was seen only once. The chain combines TRBV5-4 with TRBJ2-5, with 8 bases that match TRBD1. V trimming: 4 bases; J trimming: 11 bases; junction bases outside the gene matches: 16. Germline assignment: CDR1 SGHNT and CDR2 YYREEE (reference sequence). This CDR3 contains 15 residues. CDR3 loop: CASSRGGTGAREQYF. CDR3 DNA: TGTGCCAGCAGCCGGGGCGGGACAGGCGCCAGGGAGCAGTACTTC.

The chain joins TRBV30 to TRBJ1-3; the D is unclear. Germline CDR1 is GTSNPN and CDR2 is SVGIG (reference sequence). This CDR3 comprises 11 residues. V was pared by 7 bases and J by 3 bases, with 7 bases between. CDR3 coding DNA: TGTGCCTTCCTTTATGGAAACACCATATATTTT. It specifies CAFLYGNTIYF. Full variable domain (outside the CDR3, taken from reference TRBV30 and TRBJ1-3): SQTIHQWPATLVQPVGSPLSLECTVEGTSNPNLYWYRQAAGRGLQLLFYSVGIGQISSEVPQNLSASRPQDRQFILSSKKLLLSDSGFYLCAFLYGNTIYFGEGSWLTVV.

This clone was counted a few times. This sequence joins TRBV28 and TRBJ1-3, with D perhaps TRBD1 (6 bases). CDR3 length: 16 amino acids. The germline CDR1 and CDR2 sequences are MDHEN and SYDVKM. V lost 5 bases to trimming and J lost 4 bases, with 18 bases between them. Here the CDR3 reads CASSLAGTLGGNTIYF. CDR3 nucleotides: TGTGCCAGCAGTCTAGCCGGGACATTAGGCGGAAACACCATATATTTT.

The rearrangement joins TRBV27 to TRBJ1-4; 7 bases agree with TRBD1. The CDR3 contains 21 residues. Per germline, CDR1 MNHEY and CDR2 SMNVEV (reference sequence). The V segment lost 2 bases and the J segment 0 bases; nucleotides outside the gene matches: 18. The CDR3 nucleotides read TGTGCCAGCAGTTTAGACCCACCTCGGGCAGGGGGTTCAACAACTAATGAAAAACTGTTTTTT. Residues: CASSLDPPRAGGSTTNEKLFF. Complete variable domain (other parts from reference TRBV27 and TRBJ1-4): EAQVTQNPRYLITVTGKKLTVTCSQNMNHEYMSWYRQDPGLGLRQIYYSMNVEVTDKGDVPEGYKVSRKEKRNFPLILESPSPNQTSLYFCASSLDPPRAGGSTTNEKLFFGSGTQLSVL.

V and J are TRBV5-3 and TRBJ2-7, with 7 bases fitting TRBD2. TRBV5-3 is recorded as an ORF, its role being uncertain. The V segment lost 0 bases and the J segment 5 bases; nucleotides outside the gene matches: 8. The CDR3 contains 15 residues. The CDR3 reads CARSLAAGVGNEQYF. CDR3 DNA: TGTGCCAGAAGCTTGGCGGCGGGAGTCGGCAACGAGCAGTACTTC.

About this clone itself: One end of the junction is discordant with germline, which a read error may explain. The sample has other DNA sequences that encode this CDR3 too. This chain uses TRBV25-1 with TRBJ1-3; the D gene is possibly TRBD1 (6 bases). The CDR3 is made up of 14 amino acids. Germline V CDR1 and CDR2: MGHDK, SYGVNS. DNA for the CDR3: TGTGCCAGCAGTGAATATGGAAGGACAGACCCCATATACTTT. Protein: CASSEYGRTDPIYF.

In this sample, this clone turned up a few times. The chain joins TRBV2 to TRBJ2-7; 13 bases are shared with TRBD2. The CDR3 runs 17 residues. CDR1 is SNHLY, CDR2 FYNNEI, per germline. V trimming: 6 bases; J trimming: 7 bases; junction bases outside the gene matches: 15. The CDR3 coding sequence is TGTGCCAGCAGCCGGCGAAGGACTAGCGGGAGTGCTGATGAGCAGTACTTC. It yields the protein CASSRRRTSGSADEQYF.

The chain is built from TRBV7-2 and TRBJ2-3; the D gene is possibly TRBD2 (6 bases). The CDR3 extends over 13 amino acids. Germline lookup yields CDR1 SGHTA and CDR2 FQGNSA. The V end lost 3 bases, the J end lost 5 bases, and 9 bases lay between the germline ends. This CDR3 is CASSFDGGDTQYF. The CDR3 DNA reads TGTGCCAGCAGCTTCGACGGGGGAGATACGCAGTATTTT.